Here is one T cell receptor beta chain with its context. Unmatched junction bases numbered 0, after V lost 1 base and J lost 6 bases. The V gene's germline CDR1 is MGHRA and CDR2 YSYEKL. The CDR3 runs to 15 residues. The PCR contained 60 Vbeta and 13 Jbeta primers. Sequencing was performed with immunoSEQ multiplex PCR; in TCRdb, only in-frame clones are kept and a portion is missing. This sample yields around 99,000 clones, of which approximately 79% are seen a single time; around 15% belongs to the top ten. The data derive from a study of cytomegalovirus exposure and HLA in healthy donors. The specimen sequenced was PBMCs. This receptor was identified in a woman between 40 and 55 years old in good health and CMV-seropositive. The rearrangement uses TRBV4-1 and TRBJ2-1, with 13 bases fitting TRBD2. This CDR3 reads CASSQGTSGGNEQFF. DNA for the CDR3: TGCGCCAGCAGCCAAGGGACTAGCGGGGGCAATGAGCAGTTCTTC.